What follows describes a single TCR beta chain. Antigen: not known. This specimen comes from a study of identical twins. TCRdb re-called the 5' RACE reads with MiXCR, one entry per CDR3 protein. The sample has fewer than 550,000 distinct CDR3 sequences, 12% to 15% seen once; the top ten hold 0.44%. The V gene's germline CDR1 is SEHNR and CDR2 FQNEAQ (reference sequence). The CDR3 runs to 15 residues. V dropped 7 bases and J dropped 0; count of bases not matched to a gene: 5. General study results and limits: Monozygotic twins shared more out-of-frame TCR alpha than recombination models predicted. Out-of-frame alpha sequences that twins shared showed excess low generation probability.

In addition, the sample was reused for a study of yellow fever vaccine responses in identical twins.

The source of this sequence is a woman between 18 and 30 years old in good health. Specimen: CD4+ T cells sorted from blood. The chain has TRBV7-9 and TRBJ1-4, with 7 positions matching TRBD1. For the CDR3, the DNA is TGTGCCAGCACTCAGGGGGTTGCAACTAATGAAAAACTGTTTTTT. As protein: CASTQGVATNEKLFF.